The T cell receptor (beta chain) described here comes from a study of identical twins. A universal primer site was created by template switching, with the cDNA bearing unique molecular identifiers. TCRdb reprocessed the 5' RACE reads via MiXCR and lists one record per CDR3 protein. The data show roughly 470,000 distinct CDR3 sequences, with roughly an eighth seen just once and around 0.98% held by the top ten. There were only healthy Caucasians among the donors. Between the trimmed V and J ends, which lost 5 bases and 5 bases, there was a span of 12 bases. The CDR3 has 13 amino acids. The V gene's germline CDR1 is LGHDT and CDR2 YNNKEL (reference sequence). This clonotype came up a few times. These data are also associated with another study on yellow fever vaccine responses in identical twins.

The rearrangement links TRBV3-1 to TRBJ2-5, with D unresolved. The sample was CD4+ T cells sorted from blood. The TCR originated in a woman aged 18 to 35 in good health. CDR3 in amino acids: CASSWSSRETQYF. For the CDR3, the DNA is TGTGCCAGCAGCTGGTCCAGCCGGGAGACCCAGTACTTC.